This entry features one TCR beta chain sequence. There is no known antigen for this receptor. Qualities for individual bases were not recorded, and no much larger clone is one base off. Synthesis of TCR cDNA relied on 5'RACE template switching, a step that introduced a universal primer site along with unique molecular identifiers. Priming of cDNA synthesis was performed from both the TCR alpha and TCR beta constant segments. Library amplification involved two PCR steps, and the second step added sample barcodes and sequencing adapters. Libraries were sequenced on Illumina HiSeq 2500 (2x100 bp) or NovaSeq (2x150 bp). Per the authors' processing: MIGEC handled demultiplexing of reads and collapsing into UMI consensus sequences, while MiXCR performed V(D)J alignment. Clonotypes responding to the vaccine were identified with edgeR on replicate PBMC samples, with the criteria of FDR below 0.01 and a log2 fold change above 5 up to day 15. Each bulk clonotype received a CD4 or CD8 identity based on whether the sequenced CD4 or CD8 repertoire contained that clonotype at higher abundance. The raw public reads went through TCRdb reprocessing: fastp at Q25, MiXCR clone calling, in-frame beta chains kept. Each CDR3 protein gets just one entry, which takes the most common genes and DNA from the rows behind it. The V and J calls reflect TCRdb's pipeline rather than the authors' work. The sample profile shows hundreds of thousands of distinct CDR3 sequences; less than 15% of them were found once. In total, the top ten clones hold more than 13% of the sample.

This specimen belongs to a study of T cells after yellow fever vaccination (dated 2019 in TCRdb). Some background on the complete study: The SMART-Seq v4 Ultra Low Input RNA kit was used to prepare libraries from fractions with low cell numbers. To track T-cell clones before and after primary and booster YFV17D yellow fever vaccination, bulk TCR alpha and beta repertoires were sequenced longitudinally. The cohort comprised two healthy male donors, one aged 18 to 30 and one aged 30 to 40 years. Bulk PBMC replicates and cell subsets were isolated from blood drawn at multiple timepoints before and after both primary and secondary immunization.

Overall study outcomes, separate from this receptor: Because abundant contaminating clonotypes from the bulk population could be contained in FACS-sorted repertoires, computational filtering was required. Because the study included only a couple of donors, the extent to which the findings can be generalized is limited. The secondary T-cell response was found to be weaker but faster than the primary response, with a peak reached on day 5 rather than on day 15. A small fraction of clonotypes appeared in both the CD4 and CD8 compartments, likely as a result of convergent recombination. After the booster, most clones that had expanded after primary vaccination were detected again (around 95% of CD4 and 88% of CD8), suggesting broad maintenance of memory.

Reading the germline V gene (reference sequence) gives CDR1 LNHNV and CDR2 YYDKDF. Its CDR3 holds 17 amino acids, cysteine through phenylalanine. Just CDR3 DNA is preserved here, 51 bases in frame from base 1. V lost 0 bases and J lost 4 bases; the stretch between them is 18 bases long. Taken with the paper, the label for treatment or condition translates to: live attenuated yellow fever vaccine strain. At every blood-draw timepoint, two biological replicates of bulk PBMCs were collected. PBMCs were isolated from peripheral blood using a standard Ficoll-Paque protocol. TriZol was used to extract RNA from bulk PBMCs, CD4 and CD8 fractions, and dextramer-positive and dextramer-negative fractions.

The sample was PBMCs, taken on the day of the yellow fever booster vaccination. This clonotype originated in a man younger than 45 who received the YFV17D yellow fever vaccine. The rearranged segments are TRBV15 and TRBJ2-5; no D gene call is confident. The DNA is as follows: TGTGCCACCAGCAGAGAAGTAGGAACCCCCCTCGGAGAGACCCAGTACTTC. Translated, this is CATSREVGTPLGETQYF. Full variable domain (CDR3 extended with the reference TRBV15 and TRBJ2-5 proteins): DAMVIQNPRYQVTQFGKPVTLSCSQTLNHNVMYWYQQKSSQAPKLLFHYYDKDFNNEADTPDNFQSRRPNTSFCFLDIRSPGLGDTAMYLCATSREVGTPLGETQYFGPGTRLLVL.